This T cell receptor (beta chain) was identified in a study of molecular identifiers for immune sequencing clone quantification (dated by TCRdb to the late 2010s). Regarding the complete study: For a replicate experiment, RNA from 20,000 or 100,000 naive CD8 T cells was divided into five aliquots, and four of the five aliquots were sequenced. This methods study benchmarked molecular-identifier clustering-based TCR repertoire sequencing (MIDCIRS) and TCR RNA copy counting, using CD8 T cells to do so.

Results and caveats for the whole study, not just this receptor: Naive libraries contained spiked-in Jurkat TCR RNA (more than nine copies' worth), which is not part of the donor repertoire. Highly expanded clone sizes could be underestimated if identical TCR molecules share a barcode. Modeling indicated 2.5 to 3.5 TCR RNA copies recovered per cell, compared with around 11 by digital PCR, which implies a capture efficiency of 25% to 35%. When barcode sub-clustering was omitted, TCR diversity was inflated by chimeric consensus sequences, with chimeras reaching as high as 47%. In CMV-specific effector cells, over 98% of molecules were held by clones above 20 RNA copies, whereas under 1% of molecules were held by such clones in naive cells. Even against a background of one million naive CD8 T cells, spiked-in Jurkat TCR RNA amounting to a single cell's worth was reported to be detectable.

With regard to this clonotype: Its specific antigen is unknown. This may arise from a read error, as a much more abundant clone is one base away.

CDR3 length: 14 amino acids, cysteine to phenylalanine. Of all the DNA, just the CDR3 is kept, 42 bases in frame from base 1. CDR1 and CDR2 (SNHLY, FYNNEI) derive from the germline V gene. Libraries of naive CD8 T cells were built from anywhere between about 18,000 and 1,000,000 sorted cells, with 10%, 30% or 50% of the purified RNA used. Naive CD8 T cells, defined as CD8+CD4-CCR7+CD45RA+, were FACS-sorted into RLT Plus buffer on a BD FACSAria II. To test detection sensitivity, Jurkat RNA equivalent to more than 9 TCR copies was spiked into samples of about 17,000-1,100,000 naive CD8 T cells. CD8 T cells were enriched using RosetteSep CD8+ T Cell Enrichment Cocktail and Ficoll-Paque, and the enriched cells then underwent ACK red cell lysis. The library was produced with PCR. Sequencing took place on a NextSeq 500. Bulk TCR libraries were prepared as previously described, using TCR primers listed in Table S5. The Qiagen AllPrep DNA/RNA kit was used to purify total RNA. Before analysis, reads from multiple sequencing runs of one library were combined. Processing in the source paper ran as follows. Reads were retained only if an exact TCR constant sequence was present, and the retained reads were trimmed to 150 nt and grouped according to their 12-nt molecular barcodes. Reads in each barcode group were sub-clustered using a 15% Levenshtein threshold, and a quality-weighted consensus sequence was built for each RNA molecule. Non-functional sequences were excluded, and lower-count sequences lying one edit away from another sequence were also excluded. Based on fitting two negative binomial distributions, any barcode sub-cluster with under 20% of the maximum read count was discarded. TCRdb ran its own pipeline on the public reads, namely fastp trimming at Q25 and MiXCR clone calling, and kept in-frame beta chains. Each entry merges the rows of one CDR3 protein and shows their most common DNA and genes. None of the V and J calls come from the authors' own analysis; TCRdb made them. Recorded for this sample are hundreds of thousands of distinct CDR3 sequences; approximately 24% of them occurred a single time. The ten largest account for 0.78% of the sample.

The sequence was obtained from a human donor in good health. Some libraries in this study had Jurkat cell RNA spiked in. Recombination joined TRBV2 with TRBJ2-6; TRBD1 is perhaps the D gene, given 5 matching bases. Sequencing used naive CD8+ T cells from blood, with Jurkat cell RNA spiked in. The sample's cell subset or site label is to be understood as: FACS-sorted CD8+CD4-CCR7+CD45RA+ naive T cells. The CDR3 amino acid sequence is: CASSRSSGASVLTF. The bases are TGTGCCAGCAGTCGTAGCTCTGGGGCCAGCGTCCTGACTTTC.